The next 9 T cell receptor beta chains were all read from a single sample in a study of T cell clonality in common variable immunodeficiency. Generated by immunoSEQ multiplex PCR, the TCRdb table keeps only in-frame clones and is missing some. The data show about 64,000 clones, with none appearing a single time. Sequencing used peripheral blood mononuclear cells. The receptors were gathered from a person aged 18 to 75 in good health.

This clone was seen only a few times. The CDR3 end is not reached by the read, which stops 3 residues before it; the germline J gene fills it in. J is TRBJ1-1 and V is TRBV11-2; possibly TRBD1 for D (6 bases). Trimming shortened V by 4 bases and J by 4 bases, and 16 bases separated the two germline ends. This CDR3 spans 15 amino acids. CDR1 is SGHAT and CDR2 is FQNNGV in the germline V gene. The CDR3 region is CASSSGFGGGTEAFF. The covered CDR3 bases are TGTGCCAGCAGCTCGGGATTCGGAGGGGGCACTGAA.

This clone has a count of ten or more. Read data end 3 residues before the CDR3 end; the end is taken from the germline J gene. This chain uses TRBV5-1 with TRBJ2-3, with 13 bases lining up with TRBD2. V shed 0 bases, J shed 1 base, and the junction held 5 bases outside the gene matches. This CDR3 spans 18 amino acids. Germline values: CDR1 SGHRS, CDR2 YFSETQ. CDR3 loop: CASSLVPGTSGGTDTQYF. The part of the CDR3 DNA that was read is TGCGCCAGCAGCTTGGTACCCGGGACTAGCGGGGGCACAGATACG.

This clone was seen many times. The CDR3 end is not reached by the read, which stops 3 residues before it; the germline J gene fills it in. The J gene is TRBJ2-1, the V gene TRBV30; D might be TRBD2 (5 bases). V was shortened by 0 bases and J by 3 bases, with 15 bases between the two germline ends. The V gene's germline CDR1 is GTSNPN and CDR2 SVGIG (reference sequence). The length of the CDR3 is 16 residues. Incomplete CDR3 DNA: TGTGCCTGGAGTGTAACGGCCCCGGGGTACTACAATGAG. As protein: CAWSVTAPGYYNE. In full, the CDR3 is CAWSVTAPGYYNEQFF.

This clone appeared many times. The CDR3 extends 3 residues past the end of the read, so its final part is completed from the germline J gene. This chain joins TRBV19 and TRBJ1-6; D ambiguous. Germline lookup yields CDR1 LNHDA and CDR2 SQIVND (reference sequence). The CDR3 spans 15 residues. Deletions cut 3 bases from V and 0 bases from J, with 6 bases between. CDR3 loop: CASSMASSYNSPLHF. Incomplete CDR3 DNA: TGTGCCAGTAGTATGGCCAGCTCCTATAATTCACCC.

Ten or more counts support this clone. The read comes to an end 3 residues before the CDR3 does, leaving the germline J gene to fill in the end. V usage is TRBV4-1 and J usage is TRBJ1-5, with D hard to call. Germline V gives CDR1 MGHRA, CDR2 YSYEKL. Trimming left V 0 bases short and J 5 bases short, with 20 bases between. The CDR3 has 18 residues. CDR3 region: CASSQDPSTPQVYQPQHF. CDR3 DNA (partial): TGCGCCAGCAGCCAAGATCCATCGACCCCCCAGGTGTATCAGCCC.

This clone has ten or more counts. The DNA ends 3 residues before the CDR3 does, and the rest of the CDR3 is filled in from the germline J gene. The chain links TRBV18 to TRBJ1-6, with 8 bases fitting TRBD1. The germline CDR1 and CDR2 sequences are KGHSH and LQKENI. This CDR3 region has 14 residues. V shed 3 bases, J shed 6 bases, and the junction held 1 base outside the gene matches. The sequenced part of the CDR3 DNA is TGTGCCAGCTCACCGGACAGGGTTAATTCACCC. The encoded protein is CASSPDRVNSP. The entire CDR3 protein is CASSPDRVNSPLHF.

This clone was observed many times. The read stops 3 residues short of the end of the CDR3; the missing end is completed from the germline J gene. V usage is TRBV20-1 and J usage is TRBJ1-3; unclear D gene. V dropped 2 bases and J dropped 0 bases, with 8 bases sitting between them. Germline V gives CDR1 DFQATT, CDR2 SNEGSKA (reference sequence). CDR3 length equals 14 residues. CDR3 residues: CSARSQISGNTIYF. CDR3 bases read: TGCAGTGCTAGATCCCAAATCTCTGGAAACACC.

This clone was found many times. The CDR3 end falls 3 residues outside the read, so it is completed with the germline J gene. The rearrangement uses TRBV20-1 and TRBJ2-3, with TRBD2 matching over 12 bases. J was trimmed by 0 bases and V by 5 bases; bases with no gene match: 12. The CDR3 has 18 amino acids. Per the germline V gene, CDR1 is DFQATT and CDR2 is SNEGSKA (reference sequence). The CDR3 region is CSALDLTSGSSSTDTQYF. The part of the CDR3 DNA that was read is TGCAGTGCTTTAGATCTGACTAGCGGGAGCTCCAGCACAGATACG.

The table lists this clone with many counts. A read error may produce the germline difference seen at one junction end. The observed sequence ends 3 residues before the CDR3 terminus, with the missing tail filled in from the germline J gene. The chain carries TRBV7-7 and TRBJ2-1; 7 bases fit TRBD2. This CDR3 has 17 amino acids. CDR1 and CDR2 (germline): SSHAT, FNYEAQ (reference sequence). The CDR3 bases that were read are TGTGCTAGCAGCTCAGTGGAGGGGCTAGCGGAATACAATGAG. Translation: CASSSVEGLAEYNE. The whole CDR3 sequence reads CASSSVEGLAEYNEQFF.